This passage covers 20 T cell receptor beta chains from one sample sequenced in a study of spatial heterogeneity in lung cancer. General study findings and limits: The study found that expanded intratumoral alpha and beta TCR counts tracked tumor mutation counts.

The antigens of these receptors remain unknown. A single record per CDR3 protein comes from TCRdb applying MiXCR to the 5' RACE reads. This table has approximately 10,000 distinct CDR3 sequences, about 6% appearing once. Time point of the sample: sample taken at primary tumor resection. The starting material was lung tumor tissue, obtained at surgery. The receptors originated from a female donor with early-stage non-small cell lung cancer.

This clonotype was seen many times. CDR3 amino acids: CASRTLATQETQYF. CDR3 in DNA: TGTGCCAGCAGGACTCTCGCGACACAAGAGACCCAGTACTTC. This chain uses TRBV6-1 with TRBJ2-5; no clear D. V was pared by 6 bases and J by 2 bases, with 13 bases between. The germline V gene has CDR1 MNHNS and CDR2 SASEGT. CDR3 length: 14 residues.

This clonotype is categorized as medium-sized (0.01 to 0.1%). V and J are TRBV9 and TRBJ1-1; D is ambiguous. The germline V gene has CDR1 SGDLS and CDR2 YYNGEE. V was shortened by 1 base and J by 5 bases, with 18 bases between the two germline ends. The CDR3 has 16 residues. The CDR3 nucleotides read TGTGCCAGCAGCGTAACCCTAGGAGGAGCGGGAACTGAAGCTTTCTTT. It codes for CASSVTLGGAGTEAFF.

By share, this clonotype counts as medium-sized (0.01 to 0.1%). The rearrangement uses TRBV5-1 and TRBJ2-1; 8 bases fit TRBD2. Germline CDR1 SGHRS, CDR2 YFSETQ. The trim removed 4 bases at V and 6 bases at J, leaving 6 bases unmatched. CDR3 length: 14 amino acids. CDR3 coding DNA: TGCGCCAGCAGCCACCGGGGGGGCCCCAATGAGCAGTTCTTC. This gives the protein CASSHRGGPNEQFF.

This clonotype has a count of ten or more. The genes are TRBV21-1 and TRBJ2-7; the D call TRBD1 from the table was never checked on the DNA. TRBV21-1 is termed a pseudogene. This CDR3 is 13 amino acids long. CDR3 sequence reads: CASSKGGQYEQYV. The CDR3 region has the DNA TGTGCCAGCAGCAAAGGGGGACAGTACGAGCAGTACGTC.

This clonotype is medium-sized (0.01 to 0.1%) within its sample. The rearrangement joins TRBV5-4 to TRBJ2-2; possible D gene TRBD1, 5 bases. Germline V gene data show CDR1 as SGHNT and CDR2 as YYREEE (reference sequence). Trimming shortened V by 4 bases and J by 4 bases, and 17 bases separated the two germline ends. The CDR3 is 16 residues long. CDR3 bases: TGTGCCAGCAGCCTTGGACAAGGGGCCTTCACCGGGGAGCTGTTTTTT. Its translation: CASSLGQGAFTGELFF.

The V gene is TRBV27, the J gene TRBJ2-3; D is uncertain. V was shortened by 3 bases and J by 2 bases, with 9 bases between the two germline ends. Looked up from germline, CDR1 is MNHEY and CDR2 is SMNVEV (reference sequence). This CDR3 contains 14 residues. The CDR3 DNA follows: TGTGCCAGCAGTTTTCTAGTAGACACAGATACGCAGTATTTT. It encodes CASSFLVDTDTQYF.

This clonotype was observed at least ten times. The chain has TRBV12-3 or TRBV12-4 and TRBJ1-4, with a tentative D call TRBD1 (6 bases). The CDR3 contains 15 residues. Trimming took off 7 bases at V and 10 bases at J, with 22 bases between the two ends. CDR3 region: CASTWGRGARRKLFF. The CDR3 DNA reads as TGTGCCAGCACCTGGGGCAGGGGCGCCCGGCGAAAACTGTTTTTT.

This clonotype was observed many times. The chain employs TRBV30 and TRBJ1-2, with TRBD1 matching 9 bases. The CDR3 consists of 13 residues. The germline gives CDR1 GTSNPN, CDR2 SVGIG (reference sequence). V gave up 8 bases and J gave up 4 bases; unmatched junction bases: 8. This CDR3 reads CAGSQGAGYGYTF. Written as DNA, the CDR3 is TGTGCCGGATCACAGGGGGCTGGCTATGGCTACACCTTC.

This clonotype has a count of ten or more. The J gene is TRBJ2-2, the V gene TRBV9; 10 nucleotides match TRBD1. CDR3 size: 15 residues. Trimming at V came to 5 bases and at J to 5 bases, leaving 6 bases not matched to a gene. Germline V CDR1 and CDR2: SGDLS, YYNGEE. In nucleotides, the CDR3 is TGTGCCAGCAGGCCGGGACAGGGGTCGACCGGGGAGCTGTTTTTT. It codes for CASRPGQGSTGELFF.

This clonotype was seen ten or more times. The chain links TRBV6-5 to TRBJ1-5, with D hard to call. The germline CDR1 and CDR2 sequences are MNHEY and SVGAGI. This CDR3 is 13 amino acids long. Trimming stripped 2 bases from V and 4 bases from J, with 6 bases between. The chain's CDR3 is CASSYKQNQPQHF. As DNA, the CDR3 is TGTGCCAGCAGTTACAAACAAAATCAGCCCCAGCATTTT.

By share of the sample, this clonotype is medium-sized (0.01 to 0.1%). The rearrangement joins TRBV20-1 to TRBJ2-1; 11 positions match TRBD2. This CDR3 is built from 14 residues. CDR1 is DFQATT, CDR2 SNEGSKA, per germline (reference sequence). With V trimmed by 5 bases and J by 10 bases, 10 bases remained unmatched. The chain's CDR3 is CSAPGTSGGWEQFF. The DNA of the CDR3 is TGCAGTGCTCCCGGGACTAGCGGAGGCTGGGAGCAGTTCTTC.

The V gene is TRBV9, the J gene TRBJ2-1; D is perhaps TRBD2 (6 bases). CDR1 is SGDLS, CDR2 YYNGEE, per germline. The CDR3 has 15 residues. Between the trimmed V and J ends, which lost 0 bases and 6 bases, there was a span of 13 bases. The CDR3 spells CASSVGEARANEQFF. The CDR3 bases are TGTGCCAGCAGCGTAGGGGAGGCGAGGGCCAATGAGCAGTTCTTC.

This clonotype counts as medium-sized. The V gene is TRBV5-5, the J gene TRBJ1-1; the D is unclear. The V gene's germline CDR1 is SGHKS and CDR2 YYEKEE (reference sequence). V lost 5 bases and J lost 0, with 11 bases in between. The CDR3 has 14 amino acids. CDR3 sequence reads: CASSLQLMNTEAFF. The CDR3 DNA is TGTGCCAGCAGTTTACAGCTTATGAACACTGAAGCTTTCTTT. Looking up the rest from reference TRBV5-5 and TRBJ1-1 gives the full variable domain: DAGVTQSPTHLIKTRGQQVTLRCSPISGHKSVSWYQQVLGQGPQFIFQYYEKEERGRGNFPDRFSARQFPNYSSELNVNALLLGDSALYLCASSLQLMNTEAFFGQGTRLTVV.

The CDR3 spells CASRPAGSPNQPQHF. The CDR3, as DNA: TGTGCCAGCAGGCCTGCAGGGTCCCCCAATCAGCCCCAGCATTTT. The gene calls are TRBV7-2 and TRBJ1-5, with a weak D call TRBD1 (5 bases). V lost 6 bases to trimming and J lost 3 bases, with 15 bases between them. The V gene's germline CDR1 is SGHTA and CDR2 FQGNSA. This CDR3 spans 15 amino acids.

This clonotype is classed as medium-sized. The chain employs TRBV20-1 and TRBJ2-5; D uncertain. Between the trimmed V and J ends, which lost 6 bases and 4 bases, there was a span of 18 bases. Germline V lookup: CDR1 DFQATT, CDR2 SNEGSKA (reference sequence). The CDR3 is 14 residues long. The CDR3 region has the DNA TGCAGTGCCTTTAGGCGAGCCGGTGGAGAGACCCAGTACTTC. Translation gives CSAFRRAGGETQYF.

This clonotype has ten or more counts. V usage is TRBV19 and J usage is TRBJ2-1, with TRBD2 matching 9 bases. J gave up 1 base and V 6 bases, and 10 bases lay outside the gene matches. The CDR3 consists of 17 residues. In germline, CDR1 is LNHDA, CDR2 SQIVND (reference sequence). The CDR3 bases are TGTGCCAGTAGGGAGAGCGGGGGGCGTAGGTCCTACAATGAGCAGTTCTTC. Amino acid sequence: CASRESGGRRSYNEQFF.

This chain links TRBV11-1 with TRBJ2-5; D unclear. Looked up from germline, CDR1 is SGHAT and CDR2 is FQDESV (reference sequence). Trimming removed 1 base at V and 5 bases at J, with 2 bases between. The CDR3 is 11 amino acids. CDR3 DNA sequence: TGTGCCAGCAGCTTAGTGGAGACCCAGTACTTC. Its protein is CASSLVETQYF.

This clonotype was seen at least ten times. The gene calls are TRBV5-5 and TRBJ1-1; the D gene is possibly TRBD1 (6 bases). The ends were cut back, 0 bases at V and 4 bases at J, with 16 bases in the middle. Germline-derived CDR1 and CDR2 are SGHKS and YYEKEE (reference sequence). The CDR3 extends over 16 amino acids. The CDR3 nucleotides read TGTGCCAGCAGCTTGGGGTACAGGGAGTCGGGCACTGAAGCTTTCTTT. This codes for CASSLGYRESGTEAFF.

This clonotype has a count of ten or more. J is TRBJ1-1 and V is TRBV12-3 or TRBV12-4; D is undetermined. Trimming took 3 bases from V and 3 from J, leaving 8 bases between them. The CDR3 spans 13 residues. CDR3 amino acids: CASSFVRDTEAFF. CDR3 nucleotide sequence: TGTGCCAGCAGTTTTGTGCGGGACACTGAAGCTTTCTTT.

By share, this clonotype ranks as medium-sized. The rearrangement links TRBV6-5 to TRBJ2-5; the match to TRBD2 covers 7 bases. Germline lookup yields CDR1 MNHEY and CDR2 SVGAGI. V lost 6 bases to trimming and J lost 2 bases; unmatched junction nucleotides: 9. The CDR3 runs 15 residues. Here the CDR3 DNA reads TGTGCCAGCAGACCCGGGACTATCGTACAAGAGACCCAGTACTTC. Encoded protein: CASRPGTIVQETQYF.